This is a list of T cell receptor beta chains from one sample in a study of PD-1 blockade in classical Hodgkin lymphoma. Data came from immunoSEQ multiplex PCR; TCRdb stores just in-frame clones and leaves some out. The data contain about 20,000 clones, 84% of them seen just once; the ten biggest clones take up 7.3%. The specimen comprised CD8+ T cells from blood, sampled before the fourth cycle of nivolumab. These receptors all stem from a human donor with classical Hodgkin lymphoma. Each CDR3 is given with its conserved first and last residue. The order of the fields is CDR3 length, D gene, V gene, J gene, clone size, CDR3 protein, CDR3 DNA. A D gene is named only where the DNA matches it firmly. Only some rows state a clone size, as once, few, many or a class for expanded clones.

len: 13
d_gene: -
v_gene: TRBV10-3
j_gene: TRBJ2-5
abundance: -
CDR3aa: CAISESESETQYF
CDR3nt: TGTGCCATCAGTGAGTCGGAGTCAGAGACCCAGTACTTC

len: 17
d_gene: -
v_gene: TRBV7-4
j_gene: TRBJ1-5
abundance: -
CDR3aa: CASSFSVGPHSNQPQHF
CDR3nt: TGTGCCAGCAGCTTTAGTGTGGGACCGCATAGCAATCAGCCCCAGCATTTT

len: 13
d_gene: TRBD1
v_gene: TRBV7-3
j_gene: TRBJ1-2
abundance: -
CDR3aa: CASSVTGDYGYTF
CDR3nt: TGTGCCAGCAGCGTCACAGGGGACTATGGCTACACCTTC

len: 15
d_gene: TRBD2
v_gene: TRBV9
j_gene: TRBJ2-3
abundance: -
CDR3aa: CASSATGGDPDTQYF
CDR3nt: TGTGCCAGCAGCGCCACCGGGGGGGACCCAGATACGCAGTATTTT

len: 14
d_gene: -
v_gene: TRBV4-1
j_gene: TRBJ2-2
abundance: -
CDR3aa: CASSLAVNTGELFF
CDR3nt: TGCGCCAGCAGCTTAGCGGTTAACACCGGGGAGCTGTTTTTT

len: 13
d_gene: TRBD1
v_gene: TRBV11-3
j_gene: TRBJ1-1
abundance: -
CDR3aa: CASSQGQGLEAFF
CDR3nt: TGTGCCAGCAGCCAGGGACAGGGCCTTGAAGCTTTCTTT

len: 13
d_gene: -
v_gene: TRBV27
j_gene: TRBJ1-1
abundance: -
CDR3aa: CASSLAGNTEAFF
CDR3nt: TGTGCCAGCAGTTTGGCGGGGAACACTGAAGCTTTCTTT

len: 17
d_gene: TRBD1
v_gene: TRBV28
j_gene: TRBJ2-2
abundance: -
CDR3aa: CASSLYDRGWNTGELFF
CDR3nt: TGTGCCAGCAGTTTATACGACAGGGGGTGGAATACCGGGGAGCTGTTTTTT

len: 14
d_gene: -
v_gene: TRBV5-1
j_gene: TRBJ1-2
abundance: -
CDR3aa: CASSLPRGGDGYTF
CDR3nt: TGCGCCAGCAGCTTGCCGCGTGGAGGGGATGGCTACACCTTC

len: 14
d_gene: -
v_gene: TRBV6-5
j_gene: TRBJ2-5
abundance: once
CDR3aa: CASSPEFLQETQYF
CDR3nt: TGTGCCAGCAGTCCCGAGTTTCTACAAGAGACCCAGTACTTC

len: 15
d_gene: -
v_gene: TRBV21-1
j_gene: TRBJ1-5
abundance: -
CDR3aa: CASSIRGQGHRPQHF
CDR3nt: TGTGCCAGCAGCATCCGGGGACAGGGCCATAGGCCCCAGCATTTT

len: 16
d_gene: TRBD1
v_gene: TRBV7-9
j_gene: TRBJ2-1
abundance: once
CDR3aa: CASSSDRDRDYNEQFF
CDR3nt: TGTGCCAGCAGCTCGGACCGGGACAGGGACTACAATGAGCAGTTCTTC

len: 13
d_gene: -
v_gene: TRBV28
j_gene: TRBJ1-1
abundance: -
CDR3aa: CASSGQMVAEAFF
CDR3nt: TGTGCCAGCAGTGGACAGATGGTCGCTGAAGCTTTCTTT

len: 13
d_gene: -
v_gene: TRBV9
j_gene: TRBJ1-1
abundance: medium-sized
CDR3aa: CASSVGRSTEAFF
CDR3nt: TGTGCCAGCAGCGTAGGTAGAAGCACTGAAGCTTTCTTT

len: 15
d_gene: -
v_gene: TRBV5-8
j_gene: TRBJ2-1
abundance: -
CDR3aa: CASSLDAGNYNEQFF
CDR3nt: TGTGCCAGCAGCTTGGACGCGGGAAACTACAATGAGCAGTTCTTC